This T cell receptor (beta chain) appears in the sequencing data of a study of blood T cell repertoires in COVID-19. In the study overall: Whether acute or convalescent, the COVID-19 samples came from the United States, Italy and Spain.

Enrolled during active infection, Seattle patients were then followed longitudinally. Per the original data handling: Estimation of nucleated cell counts was performed using reference gene primer amplification. Using immunoSEQ multiplex PCR, the repertoire was profiled, and TCRdb retains in-frame clones only, with some absent. V, J and clone size are taken as reported in that table, and D and trimming were inferred from the DNA itself. The profile shows roughly 350,000 clones, about 87% of them singletons. The receptor's source is a woman aged 25 to 39 with COVID-19, enrolled during active disease. Specimen: peripheral blood.

CDR3 in amino acids: CAWSIGQSTNEKLFF. CDR3 DNA sequence: TGTGCCTGGAGTATCGGACAGTCAACTAATGAAAAACTGTTTTTT. This chain links TRBV30 with TRBJ1-4, with D possibly TRBD1 on 6 matching bases. Trimming took 2 bases from V and 0 from J, leaving 10 bases between them. In germline, CDR1 is GTSNPN, CDR2 SVGIG (reference sequence). The CDR3 runs 15 residues.